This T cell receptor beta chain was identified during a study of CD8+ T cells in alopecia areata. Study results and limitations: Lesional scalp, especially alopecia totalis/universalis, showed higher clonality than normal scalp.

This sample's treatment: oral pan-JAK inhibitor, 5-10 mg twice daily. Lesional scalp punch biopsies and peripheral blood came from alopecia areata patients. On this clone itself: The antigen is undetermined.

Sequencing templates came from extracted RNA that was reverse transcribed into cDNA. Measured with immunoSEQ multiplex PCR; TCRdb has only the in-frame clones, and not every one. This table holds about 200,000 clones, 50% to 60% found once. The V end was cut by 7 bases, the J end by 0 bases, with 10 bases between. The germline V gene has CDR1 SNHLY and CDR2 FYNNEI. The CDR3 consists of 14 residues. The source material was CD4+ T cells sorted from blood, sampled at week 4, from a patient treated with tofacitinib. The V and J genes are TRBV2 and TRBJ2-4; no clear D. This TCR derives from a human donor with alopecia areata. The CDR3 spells CASIRSLAKNIQYF. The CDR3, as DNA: TGTGCCAGCATAAGGAGTCTAGCCAAAAACATTCAGTACTTC. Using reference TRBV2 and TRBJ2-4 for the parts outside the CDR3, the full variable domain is EPEVTQTPSHQVTQMGQEVILRCVPISNHLYFYWYRQILGQKVEFLVSFYNNEISEKSEIFDDQFSVERPDGSNFTLKIRSTKLEDSAMYFCASIRSLAKNIQYFGAGTRLSVL.